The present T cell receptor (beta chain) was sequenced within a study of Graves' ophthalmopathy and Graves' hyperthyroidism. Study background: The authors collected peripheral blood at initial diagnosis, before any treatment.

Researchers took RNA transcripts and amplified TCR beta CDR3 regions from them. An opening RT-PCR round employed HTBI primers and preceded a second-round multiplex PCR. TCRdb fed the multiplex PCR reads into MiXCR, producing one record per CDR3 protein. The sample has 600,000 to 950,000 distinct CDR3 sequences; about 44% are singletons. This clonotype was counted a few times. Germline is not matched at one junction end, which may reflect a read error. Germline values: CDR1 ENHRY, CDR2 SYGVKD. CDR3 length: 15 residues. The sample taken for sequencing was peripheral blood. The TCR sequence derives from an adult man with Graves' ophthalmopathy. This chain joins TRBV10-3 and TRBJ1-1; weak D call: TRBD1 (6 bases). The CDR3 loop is CASSKSDSPNTEAFF. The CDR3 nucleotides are TGTGCCAGCAGTAAATCGGACAGCCCGAACACTGAAGCTTTCTTT.